This T cell receptor (beta chain) was identified in a study of vaccination and CD4 T cells after COVID-19. Study summary: Post-vaccination samples were procured at a median of 72 days following dose two (range 14 to 241).

V shed 3 bases and J 8 bases; nucleotides not matched to a gene: 14. This CDR3 is 16 amino acids long. The germline V gene has CDR1 DFQATT and CDR2 SNEGSKA (reference sequence). This clonotype was picked up a small number of times. Its antigen is still unknown. With the Oncomine TCR Beta short-read assay, DNA from cultured CD4+ T cells was sequenced. TCRdb itself ran the PCR reads through MiXCR, one entry per CDR3 protein. The data show approximately 13,000 distinct CDR3 sequences, less than 30% seen once. Treatment meaning: approximately nine-day PBMC culture with coronavirus spike peptide pools or control peptides (ViraFEST assay). With around 9.4 ug/ml peptide pools and approximately 9.6 IU/ml IL-2, PBMCs were cultured at some 2 million per well.

The receptor's source is a human donor who received a COVID-19 vaccine. The starting material was CD4+ T cells from blood, cultured in vitro, obtained before SARS-CoV-2 vaccination. V gene TRBV20-1 combines with J gene TRBJ2-1; the match to TRBD2 covers 9 bases. DNA of the CDR3: TGCAGTGCTAGCGGACCGGGACTAGCTAGGCACGATGAGCAGTTCTTC. It codes for CSASGPGLARHDEQFF.